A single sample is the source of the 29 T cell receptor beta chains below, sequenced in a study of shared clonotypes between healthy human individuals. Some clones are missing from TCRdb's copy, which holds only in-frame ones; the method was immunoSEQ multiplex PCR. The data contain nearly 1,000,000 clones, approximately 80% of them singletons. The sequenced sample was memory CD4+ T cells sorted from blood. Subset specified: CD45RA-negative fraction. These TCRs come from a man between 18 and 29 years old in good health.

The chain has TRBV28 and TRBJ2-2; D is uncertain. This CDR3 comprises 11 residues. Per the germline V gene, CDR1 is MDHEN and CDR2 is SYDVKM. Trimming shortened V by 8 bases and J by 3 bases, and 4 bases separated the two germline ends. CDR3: CASGDTGELFF. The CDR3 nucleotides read TGTGCCAGCGGTGACACCGGGGAGCTGTTTTTT.

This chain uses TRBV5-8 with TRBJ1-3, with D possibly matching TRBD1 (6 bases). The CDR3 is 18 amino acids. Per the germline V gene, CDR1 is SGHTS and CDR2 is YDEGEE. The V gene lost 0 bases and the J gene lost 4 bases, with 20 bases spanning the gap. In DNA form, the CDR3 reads TGTGCCAGCAGCTTGGAAGGGCTATCCGACAGGCCAGGAAACACCATATATTTT. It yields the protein CASSLEGLSDRPGNTIYF.

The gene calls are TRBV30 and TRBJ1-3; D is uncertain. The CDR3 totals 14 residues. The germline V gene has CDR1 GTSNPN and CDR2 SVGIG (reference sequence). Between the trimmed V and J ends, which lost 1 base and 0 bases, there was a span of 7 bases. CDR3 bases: TGTGCCTGGAGTGCGATCAACTCTGGAAACACCATATATTTT. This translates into CAWSAINSGNTIYF.

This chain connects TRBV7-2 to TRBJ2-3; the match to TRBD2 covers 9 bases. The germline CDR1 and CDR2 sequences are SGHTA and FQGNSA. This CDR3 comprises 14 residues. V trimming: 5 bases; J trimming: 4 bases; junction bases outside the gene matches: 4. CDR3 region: CASSPGTSSDTQYF. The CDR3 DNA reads TGTGCCAGCAGCCCCGGGACTAGCTCAGATACGCAGTATTTT.

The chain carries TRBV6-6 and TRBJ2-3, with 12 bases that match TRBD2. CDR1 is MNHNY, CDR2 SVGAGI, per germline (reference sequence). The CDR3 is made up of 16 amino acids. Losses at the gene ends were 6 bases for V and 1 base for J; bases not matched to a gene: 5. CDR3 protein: CASRGGTSGRTDTQYF. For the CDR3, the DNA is TGTGCCAGCAGGGGAGGGACTAGCGGGCGCACAGATACGCAGTATTTT.

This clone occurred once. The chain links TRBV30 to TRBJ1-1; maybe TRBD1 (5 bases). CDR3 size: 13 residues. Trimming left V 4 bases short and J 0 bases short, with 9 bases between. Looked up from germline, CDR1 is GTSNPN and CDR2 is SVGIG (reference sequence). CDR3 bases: TGTGCCTGGACTGGACACATGAACACTGAAGCTTTCTTT. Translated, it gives CAWTGHMNTEAFF.

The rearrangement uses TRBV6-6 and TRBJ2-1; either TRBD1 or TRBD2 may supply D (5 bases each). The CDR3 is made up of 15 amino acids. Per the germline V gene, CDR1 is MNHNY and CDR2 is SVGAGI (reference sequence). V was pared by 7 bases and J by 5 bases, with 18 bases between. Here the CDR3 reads CASITVGTENNEQFF. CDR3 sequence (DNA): TGTGCCAGCATCACCGTTGGGACGGAAAACAATGAGCAGTTCTTC.

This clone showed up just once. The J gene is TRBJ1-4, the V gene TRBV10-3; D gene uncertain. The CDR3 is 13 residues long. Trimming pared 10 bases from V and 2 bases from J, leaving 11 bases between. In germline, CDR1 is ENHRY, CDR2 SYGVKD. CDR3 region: CATQGRTNEKLFF. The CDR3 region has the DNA TGTGCCACCCAAGGGAGGACTAATGAAAAACTGTTTTTT.

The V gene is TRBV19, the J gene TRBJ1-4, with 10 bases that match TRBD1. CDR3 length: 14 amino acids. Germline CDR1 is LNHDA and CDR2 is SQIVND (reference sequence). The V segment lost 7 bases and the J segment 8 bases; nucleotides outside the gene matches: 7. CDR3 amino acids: CASTRGQGHEKLFF. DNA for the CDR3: TGTGCCAGTACAAGGGGACAGGGGCACGAAAAACTGTTTTTT.

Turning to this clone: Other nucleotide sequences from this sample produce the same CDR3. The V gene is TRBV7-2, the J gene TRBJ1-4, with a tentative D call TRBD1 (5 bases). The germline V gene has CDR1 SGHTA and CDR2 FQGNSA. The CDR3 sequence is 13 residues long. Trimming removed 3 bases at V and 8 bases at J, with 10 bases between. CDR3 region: CASSLGRREKLFF. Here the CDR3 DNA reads TGTGCCAGCAGCTTGGGACGGAGGGAAAAACTGTTTTTT.

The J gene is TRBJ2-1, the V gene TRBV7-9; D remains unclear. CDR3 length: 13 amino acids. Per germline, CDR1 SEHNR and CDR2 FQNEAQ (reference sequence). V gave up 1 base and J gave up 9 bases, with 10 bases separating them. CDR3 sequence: CASSLDRISEQFF. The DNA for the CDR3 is TGTGCCAGCAGCTTAGACAGAATTAGTGAGCAGTTCTTC.

CDR3 bases: TGTGCCACCAGCAGAGATCGGACAGTTGCTGCATCGCCCCAGCATTTT. Residues: CATSRDRTVAASPQHF. The J gene is TRBJ1-5, the V gene TRBV15; tentatively, D is TRBD1 (6 bases). The CDR3 extends over 16 amino acids. Germline CDR1 is LNHNV and CDR2 is YYDKDF (reference sequence). Between the trimmed V and J ends, which lost 0 bases and 9 bases, there was a span of 18 bases.

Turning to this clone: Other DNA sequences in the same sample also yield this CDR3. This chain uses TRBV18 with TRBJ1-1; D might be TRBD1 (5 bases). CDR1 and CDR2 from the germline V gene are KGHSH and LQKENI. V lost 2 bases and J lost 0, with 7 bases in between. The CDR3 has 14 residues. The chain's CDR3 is CASSPGTMNTEAFF. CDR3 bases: TGTGCCAGCTCACCAGGGACGATGAACACTGAAGCTTTCTTT.

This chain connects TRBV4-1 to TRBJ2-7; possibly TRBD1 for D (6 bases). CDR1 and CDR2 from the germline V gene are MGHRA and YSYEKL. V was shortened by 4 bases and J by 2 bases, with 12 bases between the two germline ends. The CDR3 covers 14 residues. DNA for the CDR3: TGCGCCAGCAGCCTAATACAGGGAGCCTACGAGCAGTACTTC. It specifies CASSLIQGAYEQYF.

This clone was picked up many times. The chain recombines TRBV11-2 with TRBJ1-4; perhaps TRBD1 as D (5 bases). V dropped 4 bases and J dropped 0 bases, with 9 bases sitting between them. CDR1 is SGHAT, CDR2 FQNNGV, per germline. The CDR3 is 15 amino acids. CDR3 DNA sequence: TGTGCCAGCAGCTCCTCAGGGTCAACTAATGAAAAACTGTTTTTT. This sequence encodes CASSSSGSTNEKLFF.

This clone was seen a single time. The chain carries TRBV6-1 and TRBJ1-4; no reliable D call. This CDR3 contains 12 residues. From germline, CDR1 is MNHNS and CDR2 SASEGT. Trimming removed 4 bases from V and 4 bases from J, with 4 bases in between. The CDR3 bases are TGTGCCAGCAGTGGGGTTAATGAAAAACTGTTTTTT. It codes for CASSGVNEKLFF.

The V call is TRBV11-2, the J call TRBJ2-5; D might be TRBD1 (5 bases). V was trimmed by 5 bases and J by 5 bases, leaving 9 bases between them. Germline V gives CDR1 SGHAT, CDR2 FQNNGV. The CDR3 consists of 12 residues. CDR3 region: CASSTGVETQYF. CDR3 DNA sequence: TGTGCCAGCAGCACAGGCGTGGAGACCCAGTACTTC.

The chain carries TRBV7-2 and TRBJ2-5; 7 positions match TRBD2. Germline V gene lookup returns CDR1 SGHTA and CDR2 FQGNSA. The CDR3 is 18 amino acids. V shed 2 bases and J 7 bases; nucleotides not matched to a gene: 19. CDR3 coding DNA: TGTGCCAGCAGCTTAAATCGGCGGGCGGGAGCTGCCGAGGGGACCCAGTACTTC. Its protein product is CASSLNRRAGAAEGTQYF. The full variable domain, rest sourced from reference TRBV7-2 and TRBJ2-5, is GAGVSQSPSNKVTEKGKDVELRCDPISGHTALYWYRQSLGQGLEFLIYFQGNSAPDKSGLPSDRFSAERTGGSVSTLTIQRTQQEDSAVYLCASSLNRRAGAAEGTQYFGPGTRLLVL.

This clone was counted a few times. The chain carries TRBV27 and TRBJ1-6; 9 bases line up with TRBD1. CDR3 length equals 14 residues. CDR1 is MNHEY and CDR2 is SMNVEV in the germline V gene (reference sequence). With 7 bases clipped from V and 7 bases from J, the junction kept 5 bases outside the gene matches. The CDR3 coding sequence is TGTGCCAGCACCGAACAGGGGGCCAATTCACCCCTCCACTTT. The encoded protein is CASTEQGANSPLHF.

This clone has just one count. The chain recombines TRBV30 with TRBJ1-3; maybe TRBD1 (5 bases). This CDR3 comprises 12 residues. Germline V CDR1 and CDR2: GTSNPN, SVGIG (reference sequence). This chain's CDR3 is CAGGASGNTIYF. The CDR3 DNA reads TGTGCTGGCGGGGCCTCTGGAAACACCATATATTTT.

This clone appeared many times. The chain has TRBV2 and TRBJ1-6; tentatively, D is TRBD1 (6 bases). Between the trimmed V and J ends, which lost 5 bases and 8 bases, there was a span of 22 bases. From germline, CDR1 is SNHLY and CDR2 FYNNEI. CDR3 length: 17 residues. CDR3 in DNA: TGTGCCAGCAGTTTTCCCCCGGGGGCCCCGGAGGATTCACCCCTCCACTTT. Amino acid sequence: CASSFPPGAPEDSPLHF. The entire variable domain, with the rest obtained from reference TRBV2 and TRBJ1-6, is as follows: EPEVTQTPSHQVTQMGQEVILRCVPISNHLYFYWYRQILGQKVEFLVSFYNNEISEKSEIFDDQFSVERPDGSNFTLKIRSTKLEDSAMYFCASSFPPGAPEDSPLHFGNGTRLTVT.

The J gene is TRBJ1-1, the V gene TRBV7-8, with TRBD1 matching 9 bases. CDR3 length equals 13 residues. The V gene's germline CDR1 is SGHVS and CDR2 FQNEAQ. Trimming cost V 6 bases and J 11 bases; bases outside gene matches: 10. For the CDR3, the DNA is TGTGCCAGCAGTACAAATACCGGGACAGGGGCTTTCTTT. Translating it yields CASSTNTGTGAFF.

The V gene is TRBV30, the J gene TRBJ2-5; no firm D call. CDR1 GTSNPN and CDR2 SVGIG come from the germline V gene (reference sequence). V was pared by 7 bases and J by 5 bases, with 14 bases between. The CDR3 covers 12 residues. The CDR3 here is CALGLFTETQYF. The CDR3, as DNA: TGTGCCTTAGGTCTTTTTACGGAGACCCAGTACTTC.

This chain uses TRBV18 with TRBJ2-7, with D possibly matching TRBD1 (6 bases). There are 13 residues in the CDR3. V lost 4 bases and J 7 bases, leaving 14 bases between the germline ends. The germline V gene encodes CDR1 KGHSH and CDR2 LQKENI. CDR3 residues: CASSLTNRVEQYF. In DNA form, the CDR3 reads TGTGCCAGCTCACTAACTAACAGGGTAGAGCAGTACTTC.

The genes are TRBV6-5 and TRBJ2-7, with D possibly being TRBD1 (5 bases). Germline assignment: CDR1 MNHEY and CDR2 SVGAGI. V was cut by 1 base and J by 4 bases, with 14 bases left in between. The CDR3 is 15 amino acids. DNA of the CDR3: TGTGCCAGCAGTTACTTGCGGCAGGGATCGTACGAGCAGTACTTC. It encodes CASSYLRQGSYEQYF.

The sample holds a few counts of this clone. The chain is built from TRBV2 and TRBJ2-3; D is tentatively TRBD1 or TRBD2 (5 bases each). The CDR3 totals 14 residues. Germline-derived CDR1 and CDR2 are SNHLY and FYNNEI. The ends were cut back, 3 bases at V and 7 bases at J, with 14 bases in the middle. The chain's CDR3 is CASSDDEGTNTQYF. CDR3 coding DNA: TGTGCCAGCAGTGATGATGAAGGGACGAATACGCAGTATTTT.

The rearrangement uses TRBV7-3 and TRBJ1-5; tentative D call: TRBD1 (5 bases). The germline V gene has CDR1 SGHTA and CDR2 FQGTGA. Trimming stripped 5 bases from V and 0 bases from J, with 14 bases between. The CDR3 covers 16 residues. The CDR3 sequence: CASSAPGPYSNQPQHF. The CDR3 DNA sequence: TGTGCCAGCAGCGCCCCAGGGCCCTATAGCAATCAGCCCCAGCATTTT.

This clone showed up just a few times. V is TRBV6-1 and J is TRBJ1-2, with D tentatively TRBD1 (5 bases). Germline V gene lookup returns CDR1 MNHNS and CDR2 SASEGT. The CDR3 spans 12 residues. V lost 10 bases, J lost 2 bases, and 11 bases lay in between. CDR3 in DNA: TGTGCCACAACAGCAGGGAACTATGGCTACACCTTC. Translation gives CATTAGNYGYTF.

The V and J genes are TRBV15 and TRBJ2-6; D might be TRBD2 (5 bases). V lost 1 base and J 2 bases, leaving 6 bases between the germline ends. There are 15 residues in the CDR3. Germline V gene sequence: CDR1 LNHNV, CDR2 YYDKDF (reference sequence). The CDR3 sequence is CATSRAGTGANVLTF. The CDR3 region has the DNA TGTGCCACCAGCAGAGCGGGGACTGGGGCCAACGTCCTGACTTTC.